This T cell receptor (beta chain) was retrieved from a study of low-dose radiotherapy and immunotherapy resistance in tumors. This clonotype was observed at least ten times. The CDR3 is 16 residues long. Germline values: CDR1 SGHTA, CDR2 FQGNSA. With V trimmed by 2 bases and J by 2 bases, 8 bases remained unmatched. Described time point: before trial treatment. Each donor was administered nivolumab, ipilimumab, aspirin, low-dose cyclophosphamide and low-dose radiotherapy. Each eligible patient had an advanced solid tumor, and these tumors lacked tumor-infiltrating lymphocytes. Primers targeting TRAV and TRBV primed first-strand cDNA, covering alpha and beta chains. TCR amplification ran 15 to 25 PCR cycles using constant-region and V-primer adapter primers. The mRNA which had been isolated was amplified by in vitro transcription. TCRdb itself ran the reads through MiXCR, one entry per CDR3 protein. The sample has around 68,000 distinct CDR3 sequences, approximately 25% seen once; the top ten hold approximately 7%.

This sequence joins TRBV7-2 and TRBJ2-7; 8 bases are shared with TRBD2. The sample in question was PBMCs, obtained before treatment. The TCR was taken from a male donor with rectosigmoid adenocarcinoma. This CDR3 reads CASSLSLAGGTYEQYF. DNA of the CDR3: TGTGCCAGCAGCTTAAGTCTGGCGGGGGGCACCTACGAGCAGTACTTC. Together with reference TRBV7-2 and TRBJ2-7, the CDR3 gives the full variable domain: GAGVSQSPSNKVTEKGKDVELRCDPISGHTALYWYRQSLGQGLEFLIYFQGNSAPDKSGLPSDRFSAERTGGSVSTLTIQRTQQEDSAVYLCASSLSLAGGTYEQYFGPGTRLTVT.